The 5 T cell receptor beta chains presented below share a single source sample, sequenced in a study of T cells in Graves' hyperthyroidism and ophthalmopathy. Amplification yielded TCR beta CDR3 regions, with RNA transcripts as the source. The HTBI primer set drove a first-round RT-PCR of the TCR CDR3. From the multiplex PCR reads, TCRdb called clonotypes with MiXCR, one entry per CDR3 protein. The table records 300,000 to 450,000 distinct CDR3 sequences, around 20% of them present only once. The sample taken for sequencing was blood. These receptors originate from a man younger than 30 with Graves' ophthalmopathy.

This clonotype was counted many times. The chain carries TRBV2 and TRBJ1-1, with D perhaps TRBD1 (5 bases). The V end lost 3 bases, the J end lost 5 bases, and 16 bases lay between the germline ends. Germline CDR1 SNHLY, CDR2 FYNNEI. The CDR3 length is 15 residues. Written as DNA, the CDR3 is TGTGCCAGCAGTGAGCTGAGGGGCCCTGTGACTGAAGCTTTCTTT. Amino acids: CASSELRGPVTEAFF.

V and J are TRBV6-1 and TRBJ2-7, with D tentatively TRBD1 (6 bases). CDR3 size: 14 residues. With 6 bases removed from V and 3 bases from J, the gap between germline ends came to 15 bases. The germline CDR1 and CDR2 sequences are MNHNS and SASEGT. The CDR3, as DNA: TGTGCCAGCAGACTCTCCTCGACAGGCTACGAGCAGTACTTC. It translates to CASRLSSTGYEQYF.

This clonotype was detected ten times or more. The V and J genes are TRBV3-1 and TRBJ1-1, with D tentatively TRBD1 (5 bases). The V gene's germline CDR1 is LGHDT and CDR2 YNNKEL (reference sequence). V lost 2 bases to trimming and J lost 4 bases, with 5 bases between them. CDR3 length: 12 amino acids. The DNA of the CDR3 is TGTGCCAGCAGCCAAAGGGGCACTGAAGCTTTCTTT. Its protein is CASSQRGTEAFF.

The V call is TRBV4-1, the J call TRBJ1-6, with D possibly TRBD1 on 5 matching bases. The CDR3 sequence is 18 residues long. The V end was cut by 1 base, the J end by 0 bases, with 13 bases between. The germline V gene encodes CDR1 MGHRA and CDR2 YSYEKL. CDR3 residues: CASSQGQPAYSYNSPLHF. Written as DNA, the CDR3 is TGCGCCAGCAGCCAAGGACAGCCTGCCTACTCCTATAATTCACCCCTCCACTTT.

This clonotype was picked up a small number of times. This chain links TRBV10-3 with TRBJ2-7; a weak D match, TRBD2 (6 bases). The CDR3 runs 15 residues. Trimming shortened V by 2 bases and J by 5 bases, and 16 bases separated the two germline ends. Germline lookup yields CDR1 ENHRY and CDR2 SYGVKD. This chain's CDR3 is CAISEAGGVRDEQYF. The CDR3 nucleotides read TGTGCCATCAGTGAGGCTGGCGGGGTTCGGGACGAGCAGTACTTC.